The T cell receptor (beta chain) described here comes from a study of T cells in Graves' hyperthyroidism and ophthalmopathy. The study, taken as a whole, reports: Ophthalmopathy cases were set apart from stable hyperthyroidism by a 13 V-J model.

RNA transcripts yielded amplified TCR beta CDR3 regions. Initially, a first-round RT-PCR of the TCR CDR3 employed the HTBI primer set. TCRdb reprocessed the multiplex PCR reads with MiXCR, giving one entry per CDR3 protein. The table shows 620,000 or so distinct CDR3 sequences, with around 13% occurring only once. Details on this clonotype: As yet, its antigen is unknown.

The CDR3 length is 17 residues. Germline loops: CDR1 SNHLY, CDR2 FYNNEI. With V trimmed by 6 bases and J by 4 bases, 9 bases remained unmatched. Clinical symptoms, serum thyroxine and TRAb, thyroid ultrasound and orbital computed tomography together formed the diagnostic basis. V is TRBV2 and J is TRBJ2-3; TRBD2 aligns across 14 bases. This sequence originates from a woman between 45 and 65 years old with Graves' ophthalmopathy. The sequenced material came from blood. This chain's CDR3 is CASRVGLAGVRADTQYF. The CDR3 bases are TGTGCCAGCAGAGTGGGACTAGCGGGAGTGAGGGCAGATACGCAGTATTTT.